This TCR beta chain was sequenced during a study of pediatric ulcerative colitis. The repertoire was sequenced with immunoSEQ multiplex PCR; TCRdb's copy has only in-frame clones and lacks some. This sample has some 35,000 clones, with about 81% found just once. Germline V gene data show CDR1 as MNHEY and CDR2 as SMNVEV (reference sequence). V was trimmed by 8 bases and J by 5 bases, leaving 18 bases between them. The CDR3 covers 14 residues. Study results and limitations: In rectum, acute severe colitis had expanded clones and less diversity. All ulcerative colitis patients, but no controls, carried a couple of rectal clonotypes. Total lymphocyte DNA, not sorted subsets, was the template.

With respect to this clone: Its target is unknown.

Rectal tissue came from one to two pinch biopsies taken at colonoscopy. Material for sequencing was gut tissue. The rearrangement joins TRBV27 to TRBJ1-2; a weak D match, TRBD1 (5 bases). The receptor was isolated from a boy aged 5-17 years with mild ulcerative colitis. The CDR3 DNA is TGTGCCAGCGGGGGTATAGGGTTCACATATGGCTACACCTTC. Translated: CASGGIGFTYGYTF.